This TCR beta chain was retrieved from a study of siplizumab effects on memory and regulatory T cells. The study's findings and limits: Neither a naive nor a memory phenotype was assignable to roughly 75-96% of proliferating CD4+ or CD8+ clones. Confirmatory evidence of suppressive function in proliferating siplizumab-culture Tregs was not obtained. Apparently key alloresponse contributors, naive T cells also seemed more diverse than memory cells.

The repertoire was sequenced with immunoSEQ multiplex PCR; TCRdb's copy has only in-frame clones and lacks some. In the table there are fewer than 120,000 clones, 92% of which are singletons. Concerning this clone itself: Its antigen is as yet unknown.

CDR3 length equals 15 residues. The V and J ends lost 7 bases and 0 bases respectively, with 10 bases between them. CDR1 is LNHDA and CDR2 is SQIVND in the germline V gene (reference sequence). The TCR sequence derives from a human donor in good health. The sequenced sample was CD4+ T cells sorted from blood. V usage is TRBV19 and J usage is TRBJ2-6; D is undetermined. The CDR3 DNA reads TGTGCCAGTAAGGTTGCGCACTCTGGGGCCAACGTCCTGACTTTC. Encoded protein: CASKVAHSGANVLTF.